This T cell receptor (beta chain) originates from a study of blood T cells in healthy people across ages. Study in general: Template switching retrieved approximately one barcoded beta molecule for each two T cells. Study results and limitations: Diversity figures derived from one million T cells were judged to underestimate the true value. Long-lived donors had more naive CD4+ cells and higher diversity than aged donors.

It was with a sample-barcoded 5' primer and a J-beta primer mix that a second PCR of roughly 7 to 12 cycles was run. The authors tagged each cDNA molecule using a template-switch adaptor with 12 random nucleotides. MiXCR was run by TCRdb on the 5' RACE reads, yielding one entry per CDR3 protein. The repertoire has around 1,900,000 distinct CDR3 sequences, approximately 39% of them found once; the top ten carry around 23%. In this sample, this clonotype turned up a few times. Antigen specificity is unknown. CDR1 is SQVTM, CDR2 ANQGSEA, per germline. CDR3 length: 13 residues. Trimming left V 8 bases short and J 1 base short, with 14 bases between.

This rearrangement joins TRBV29-1 to TRBJ2-5, with D possibly called TRBD1 or TRBD2 (5 bases each). This receptor was taken from a human donor in good health. Sequenced material: blood. CDR3 DNA sequence: TGCAGCTTTTTCCGGGACGTCCAAGAGACCCAGTACTTC. Amino acids: CSFFRDVQETQYF.